These 5 T cell receptor beta chains came from one sample sequenced in a study of blood T cell repertoires in COVID-19. Some clones are missing from TCRdb's copy, which holds only in-frame ones; the method was immunoSEQ multiplex PCR. The sample has 130,000 or so clones, 88% seen once; the top ten hold approximately 1.4%. Material for sequencing was peripheral blood. Source of these receptors: a human donor in a cohort sampled during active COVID-19.

The V call is TRBV5-4, the J call TRBJ2-1; 14 bases are shared with TRBD2. The CDR3 is made up of 15 amino acids. Germline trimming cut 4 bases from V and 7 bases from J; bases unmatched to any gene: 4. CDR1 and CDR2 from the germline V gene are SGHNT and YYREEE (reference sequence). The CDR3 bases are TGTGCCAGCAGCGGGACTAGCGGGAGTTTTAATGAGCAGTTCTTC. It is translated as CASSGTSGSFNEQFF.

This clone was counted only a few times. The V and J genes are TRBV14 and TRBJ1-6; D is unresolved. The CDR3 consists of 13 residues. Germline V gene data show CDR1 as SGHDN and CDR2 as FVKESK. The V and J ends lost 0 bases and 10 bases respectively, with 7 bases between them. In DNA form, the CDR3 reads TGTGCCAGCAGCCAAGATTTGGGCTCACCCCTCCACTTT. Residues: CASSQDLGSPLHF.

This chain uses TRBV11-1 with TRBJ1-1, with 8 bases matching TRBD1. Trimming took 2 bases from V and 3 from J; bases not matched to a gene: 8. This CDR3 has 16 residues. From germline, CDR1 is SGHAT and CDR2 FQDESV (reference sequence). The CDR3 sequence is CASSLYDGTGHTEAFF. The CDR3 region has the DNA TGTGCCAGCAGCTTATACGACGGGACAGGACACACTGAAGCTTTCTTT.

The chain carries TRBV6-5 and TRBJ2-3, with D unclear. CDR3 size: 14 residues. Trimming removed 2 bases at V and 2 bases at J, with 8 bases between. Germline lookup yields CDR1 MNHEY and CDR2 SVGAGI. CDR3 bases: TGTGCCAGCAGTTACCTGCGGAACACAGATACGCAGTATTTT. Residues: CASSYLRNTDTQYF.

The V and J genes are TRBV15 and TRBJ2-5, with TRBD1 identical over 7 bases. CDR1 is LNHNV and CDR2 is YYDKDF in the germline V gene (reference sequence). V lost 5 bases, J lost 3 bases, and 9 bases stayed unmatched. The CDR3 loop spans 15 amino acids. DNA for the CDR3: TGTGCCACCAGCGCAGAGGGGGCGGCCGAAGAGACCCAGTACTTC. Translated: CATSAEGAAEETQYF.